This T cell receptor (beta chain) was captured in a study of blood T cell repertoires in COVID-19. Background on the study: Acute and convalescent COVID-19 specimens originated in the United States, Italy and Spain. T cells, B-cell-depleted T cells, or PBMCs provided the cDNA or gDNA that served as material.

Authors' analysis steps: From reference gene primer amplification, estimates of nucleated cell counts were derived. Assay used: immunoSEQ multiplex PCR; TCRdb lists only in-frame clones, some missing. V and J calls and clone size are those listed in that table; D and trimming were worked out from the DNA. The table has approximately 350,000 clones, around 87% seen once. Seattle patient enrollment occurred during active infection, with longitudinal follow-up thereafter. Sequenced material: peripheral blood. This TCR came from a woman in her forties or fifties with COVID-19, enrolled during active disease.

The CDR3 DNA reads as TGTGCCAGCAGCTTGGGCCTGCTGCTCGGAAAGGTCTACGAGCAGTACTTC. Translated: CASSLGLLLGKVYEQYF. This chain uses TRBV11-2 with TRBJ2-7; the D is unclear. The CDR3 sequence is 17 residues long. V lost 3 bases, J lost 3 bases, and 21 bases lay in between. Germline values: CDR1 SGHAT, CDR2 FQNNGV.